A few counts support the clone carrying this T cell receptor (beta chain). The antigen remains unidentified. These data belong to a study of cytomegalovirus exposure and HLA in healthy donors. Overall study findings and caveats: The study assumed roughly uniform donor sequencing depth for presence/absence analyses.

Primers for the PCR totalled 60 Vbeta and 13 Jbeta. Assay used: immunoSEQ multiplex PCR; TCRdb lists only in-frame clones, some missing. Of approximately 190,000 clones in the sample, roughly 80% are singletons; the top ten hold approximately 6.3%. CDR1 is MNHEY, CDR2 SMNVEV, per germline (reference sequence). The CDR3 extends over 15 amino acids. Germline trimming cut 5 bases from V and 4 bases from J; bases unmatched to any gene: 5. The TCR sequence derives from a man between 35 and 55 years old in good health and CMV-seropositive. The sample taken for sequencing was PBMCs. V and J are TRBV27 and TRBJ2-7; 13 nucleotides line up with TRBD2. The CDR3: CASSHGLAGEYEQYF. CDR3 in DNA: TGTGCCAGCAGTCATGGACTAGCGGGGGAGTACGAGCAGTACTTC.